This T cell receptor (beta chain) was retrieved from a study of CXCR3-negative and CXCR3-positive naive CD8 T cells. UMI-labeled 5' RACE TRB cDNA libraries were prepared from the cells. TCRdb re-called the 5' RACE reads and gives one entry per CDR3 protein, without DNA. The sample includes under 8,000 distinct CDR3 sequences. The CDR3 runs 16 residues. CDR1 LNHDA and CDR2 SQIVND come from the germline V gene (reference sequence). Cells classed as naive CD8+ T cells were CD45RO-CCR7+CD27+CD95-. The sample taken for sequencing was naive CXCR3- CD8+ T cells from blood. The subset was: CD45RO-CCR7+CD27+CD95- naive CD8+ T cells lacking CXCR3 (TNR3-). The V gene is TRBV19, the J gene TRBJ1-1; without DNA, the TCRdb call of TRBD1 cannot be checked. This clonotype originated in a human donor in good health. Some clones in this sample may be carry-over from other donors' samples. CDR3 residues: CASSMRGGAVNTEAFF.